The clone carrying this T cell receptor (beta chain) was observed many times. Its antigen is unidentified. Uncontrolled infection, other autoimmune disease, pregnancy or lactation disqualified patients from enrolment. This sample was taken from a study of T cells in Graves' hyperthyroidism and ophthalmopathy. Notes on the study in general: Before onset, ophthalmopathy was predicted by the model a median around 6 months earlier. From stable hyperthyroidism, ophthalmopathy was set apart by a 13 V-J model. Blood also carried most thyroid clonotypes expanded above 0.001.

The source material, RNA transcripts, was used to amplify TCR beta CDR3 regions. The TCR CDR3 first-round RT-PCR relied on the HTBI primer set. One entry per CDR3 protein results from TCRdb running MiXCR on the multiplex PCR reads. The sample has hundreds of thousands of distinct CDR3 sequences; 35% to 45% are singletons. The receptor comes from a man between 18 and 35 years old with Graves' hyperthyroidism. Sequencing was done on a sample of blood.

The CDR3 loop is CASTRTAYTYEQYF. DNA for the CDR3: TGTGCCAGCACGCGGACAGCGTACACCTACGAGCAGTACTTC. The chain carries TRBV2 and TRBJ2-7, with a possible D match to TRBD1 (6 bases). Germline V gene data show CDR1 as SNHLY and CDR2 as FYNNEI. V lost 7 bases, J lost 2 bases, and 15 bases lay in between. The CDR3 totals 14 residues.